The 30 T cell receptor beta chains presented below share a single source sample, sequenced in a study of PD-1 blockade in classical Hodgkin lymphoma. The method was immunoSEQ multiplex PCR; TCRdb's version includes in-frame clones alone and lacks a portion of them. Among 30,000 or so clones listed, around 94% were seen once. The time point here: newly diagnosed, previously untreated cHL patient sample. Source material: peripheral blood mononuclear cells (PBMCs). Receptor source: a human donor with classical Hodgkin lymphoma.

This clone was observed once. The chain recombines TRBV4-2 with TRBJ1-2; 10 bases agree with TRBD1. V trimming: 0 bases; J trimming: 4 bases; junction bases outside the gene matches: 2. The CDR3 is 15 residues long. CDR1 and CDR2 (germline): LGHNA, YNFKEQ. Here the CDR3 DNA reads TGTGCCAGCAGCCAAGAGGGACAGGGGTTCTATGGCTACACCTTC. Its translation: CASSQEGQGFYGYTF.

CDR3 nucleotide sequence: TGTGCCAGCAGCGTCCAGGTTAGGGCAAATTCACCCCTCCACTTT. Its protein is CASSVQVRANSPLHF. V and J are TRBV7-2 and TRBJ1-6; D ambiguous. The CDR3 extends over 15 amino acids. Trimming stripped 5 bases from V and 7 bases from J, with 15 bases between. Germline V gene sequence: CDR1 SGHTA, CDR2 FQGNSA.

The chain joins TRBV7-6 to TRBJ1-5; 7 nucleotides line up with TRBD1. CDR1 and CDR2 from the germline V gene are SGHVS and FNYEAQ. There are 15 residues in the CDR3. V was clipped by 5 bases and J by 5 bases; unmatched bases: 9. The CDR3 DNA reads as TGTGCCAGCAGCATAGAGGCAGGGGGGGATCAGCCCCAGCATTTT. Translation: CASSIEAGGDQPQHF. Full variable domain (outside the CDR3, taken from reference TRBV7-6 and TRBJ1-5): GAGVSQSPRYKVTKRGQDVALRCDPISGHVSLYWYRQALGQGPEFLTYFNYEAQQDKSGLPNDRFSAERPEGSISTLTIQRTEQRDSAMYRCASSIEAGGDQPQHFGDGTRLSIL.

This clone was recorded a few times. The V gene is TRBV2, the J gene TRBJ1-1; D is uncertain. Germline-derived CDR1 and CDR2 are SNHLY and FYNNEI. V was cut by 2 bases and J by 1 base, with 11 bases left in between. The CDR3 length is 15 residues. The CDR3 protein is CASSERRISNTEAFF. In DNA form, the CDR3 reads TGTGCCAGCAGTGAACGGCGGATCTCGAACACTGAAGCTTTCTTT. The entire variable domain, with the rest obtained from reference TRBV2 and TRBJ1-1, is as follows: EPEVTQTPSHQVTQMGQEVILRCVPISNHLYFYWYRQILGQKVEFLVSFYNNEISEKSEIFDDQFSVERPDGSNFTLKIRSTKLEDSAMYFCASSERRISNTEAFFGQGTRLTVV.

This clone is a singleton in its sample. The chain couples TRBV7-2 to TRBJ2-7; a weak D match, TRBD1 (5 bases). Germline CDR1 SGHTA, CDR2 FQGNSA. The CDR3 loop spans 11 amino acids. V gave up 5 bases and J gave up 10 bases, with 12 bases separating them. The CDR3 bases are TGTGCCAGCAGCCAGGGCGATATTCAGTACTTC. Protein sequence: CASSQGDIQYF.

The chain has TRBV14 and TRBJ2-7; 9 bases align to TRBD2. The CDR3 totals 19 residues. Germline CDR1 reads SGHDN; CDR2 reads FVKESK. Losses at the gene ends were 3 bases for V and 7 bases for J; bases not matched to a gene: 22. The CDR3 DNA follows: TGTGCCAGCAGCCACCCCCGGGCTAGCGGGATCTCTCCGCTTTGGGAGCAGTACTTC. The encoded protein is CASSHPRASGISPLWEQYF.

V is TRBV7-9 and J is TRBJ1-1, with a possible D match to TRBD1 (5 bases). Trimming took 2 bases from V and 4 from J, leaving 11 bases between them. The CDR3 covers 14 residues. Germline loops: CDR1 SEHNR, CDR2 FQNEAQ (reference sequence). CDR3 in amino acids: CASSLFVGGTEAFF. In DNA form, the CDR3 reads TGTGCCAGCAGCTTATTTGTTGGGGGCACTGAAGCTTTCTTT.

V and J are TRBV19 and TRBJ1-5; TRBD1 matches 7 bases. CDR3 size: 14 residues. Germline CDR1 and CDR2: LNHDA and SQIVND (reference sequence). V lost 6 bases and J lost 7; bases outside the gene matches: 9. The CDR3 loop is CASSLTGSRQPQHF. The CDR3, as DNA: TGTGCCAGTAGCCTGACAGGGAGTAGACAGCCCCAGCATTTT.

The chain couples TRBV6-1 to TRBJ1-4; D ambiguous. CDR1 is MNHNS, CDR2 SASEGT, per germline. The germline V and J ends were trimmed by 11 bases and 8 bases, with 21 bases remaining between them. This CDR3 has 14 residues. The CDR3 sequence: CACGWGSGGEKLFF. The CDR3 DNA reads as TGTGCCTGTGGTTGGGGATCCGGTGGGGAAAAACTGTTTTTT.

V usage is TRBV19 and J usage is TRBJ2-1; D remains unclear. This CDR3 is built from 13 residues. CDR1 is LNHDA and CDR2 is SQIVND in the germline V gene (reference sequence). V dropped 1 base and J dropped 8 bases, with 9 bases sitting between them. The CDR3 region is CASSIGLADEQFF. CDR3 bases: TGTGCCAGTAGTATAGGTCTGGCGGATGAGCAGTTCTTC.

This rearrangement joins TRBV18 to TRBJ2-6; D possibly corresponds to TRBD2 (6 bases). The CDR3 extends over 17 amino acids. CDR1 KGHSH and CDR2 LQKENI come from the germline V gene. Trimming left V 3 bases short and J 2 bases short, with 14 bases between. The CDR3 loop reads CASSPSVGGTGANVLTF. Written as DNA, the CDR3 is TGTGCCAGCTCACCTTCCGTTGGGGGGACTGGGGCCAACGTCCTGACTTTC.

This chain joins TRBV6-9 and TRBJ2-5, with 9 bases matching TRBD1. V was pared by 0 bases and J by 9 bases, with 8 bases of the junction left unmatched. Germline CDR1 reads MNHGY; CDR2 reads SVAAGI. This CDR3 is built from 15 residues. CDR3 DNA sequence: TGTGCCAGCAGTTATTCGGCAAACAGGGGGCTGTCCCAGTACTTC. It specifies CASSYSANRGLSQYF.

J is TRBJ1-3 and V is TRBV10-3, with D possibly matching TRBD1 (5 bases). With 10 bases removed from V and 4 bases from J, the gap between germline ends came to 14 bases. In germline, CDR1 is ENHRY, CDR2 SYGVKD. This CDR3 is 13 amino acids long. The CDR3 is CATSTEGGNTIYF. The CDR3 region has the DNA TGTGCCACGTCGACTGAGGGGGGAAACACCATATATTTT.

The gene calls are TRBV11-2 and TRBJ2-2; the D is unclear. Looked up from germline, CDR1 is SGHAT and CDR2 is FQNNGV. The CDR3 is 15 residues long. V lost 4 bases, J lost 2 bases, and 11 bases lay in between. CDR3 nucleotides: TGTGCCAGCAGCTCGACCGCATCCAACACCGGGGAGCTGTTTTTT. Its translation is CASSSTASNTGELFF.

V usage is TRBV2 and J usage is TRBJ2-7, with 9 bases that match TRBD2. Germline CDR1 SNHLY, CDR2 FYNNEI. The CDR3 contains 15 residues. The V segment lost 8 bases and the J segment 4 bases; nucleotides outside the gene matches: 12. The CDR3 region has the DNA TGTGCCAGCCGAGAGGAGACAGCGGGGGGTTACGAGCAGTACTTC. Its protein is CASREETAGGYEQYF.

This rearrangement joins TRBV5-5 to TRBJ2-7, with 14 nucleotides matching TRBD2. Germline V gene sequence: CDR1 SGHKS, CDR2 YYEKEE (reference sequence). The CDR3 runs to 16 residues. V shed 3 bases and J 4 bases; nucleotides not matched to a gene: 6. CDR3 residues: CASSSGLAGVVYEQYF. The CDR3 coding sequence is TGTGCCAGCAGCTCGGGACTAGCGGGAGTAGTGTACGAGCAGTACTTC. The whole variable domain, remainder taken from reference TRBV5-5 and TRBJ2-7, is DAGVTQSPTHLIKTRGQQVTLRCSPISGHKSVSWYQQVLGQGPQFIFQYYEKEERGRGNFPDRFSARQFPNYSSELNVNALLLGDSALYLCASSSGLAGVVYEQYFGPGTRLTVT.

The J gene is TRBJ1-3, the V gene TRBV5-1, with no clear D. CDR1 and CDR2 (germline): SGHRS, YFSETQ. V gave up 2 bases and J gave up 1 base, with 13 bases separating them. CDR3 length: 16 amino acids. The CDR3: CASSLSGQFSGNTIYF. CDR3 DNA: TGCGCCAGCAGCTTAAGTGGGCAGTTTTCTGGAAACACCATATATTTT.

This clone was picked up one time. The rearrangement links TRBV7-9 to TRBJ2-2; possibly TRBD2 for D (5 bases). V dropped 0 bases and J dropped 2 bases, with 16 bases sitting between them. Per germline, CDR1 SEHNR and CDR2 FQNEAQ (reference sequence). The CDR3 contains 18 residues. Here the CDR3 DNA reads TGTGCCAGCAGCTTAGCGTTTTGGGAGCCGCTTAACACCGGGGAGCTGTTTTTT. It codes for CASSLAFWEPLNTGELFF.

The chain couples TRBV10-3 to TRBJ2-5, with a possible D match to TRBD2 (5 bases). The CDR3 covers 15 residues. CDR1 and CDR2 from the germline V gene are ENHRY and SYGVKD. V gave up 0 bases and J gave up 0 bases, with 8 bases separating them. For the CDR3, the DNA is TGTGCCATCAGTGAGTCGACTAACAACCAAGAGACCCAGTACTTC. Translation gives CAISESTNNQETQYF.

This rearrangement joins TRBV2 to TRBJ2-7; TRBD2 matches at 11 bases. The V gene's germline CDR1 is SNHLY and CDR2 FYNNEI. This CDR3 spans 15 amino acids. J lost 2 bases, V lost 6 bases, and 6 bases had no gene match. CDR3 protein: CASRVSGRGTYEQYF. The CDR3 DNA follows: TGTGCCAGCAGGGTTAGCGGGAGGGGGACCTACGAGCAGTACTTC.

This sequence joins TRBV6-5 and TRBJ2-7, with a tentative D call TRBD1 (6 bases). Germline V gives CDR1 MNHEY, CDR2 SVGAGI. The V end lost 6 bases, the J end lost 1 base, and 13 bases lay between the germline ends. This CDR3 spans 14 amino acids. The CDR3 bases are TGTGCCAGCAGCCAACAGGGAACTTCCTACGAGCAGTACTTC. Residues: CASSQQGTSYEQYF.

The J gene is TRBJ1-2, the V gene TRBV5-1, with 7 bases identical to TRBD1. The CDR3 is made up of 14 amino acids. Per germline, CDR1 SGHRS and CDR2 YFSETQ. V dropped 4 bases and J dropped 8; count of bases not matched to a gene: 11. The CDR3 coding sequence is TGCGCCAGCAGCGCCGGGACAGACCTTAGGGGCTACACCTTC. Residues: CASSAGTDLRGYTF.

The rearrangement uses TRBV5-4 and TRBJ2-5; 8 nucleotides agree with TRBD1. The CDR3 spans 13 residues. The V segment lost 4 bases and the J segment 2 bases; nucleotides outside the gene matches: 1. Germline V gene lookup returns CDR1 SGHNT and CDR2 YYREEE (reference sequence). CDR3 DNA: TGTGCCAGCAGCCGACAGGGGCAAGAGACCCAGTACTTC. Encoded protein: CASSRQGQETQYF.

This sequence joins TRBV5-1 and TRBJ2-7, with D perhaps matching TRBD1 or TRBD2 (6 bases each). CDR1 is SGHRS, CDR2 YFSETQ, per germline. The V end was cut by 0 bases, the J end by 0 bases, with 10 bases between. The CDR3 has 15 amino acids. This CDR3 reads CASSLGGGSSYEQYF. In nucleotides, the CDR3 is TGCGCCAGCAGCTTGGGAGGGGGGAGCTCCTACGAGCAGTACTTC.

The CDR3 sequence: CASSLRDTGTDTQYF. Here the CDR3 DNA reads TGCGCCAGCAGCCTCCGGGACACAGGCACAGATACGCAGTATTTT. The chain joins TRBV5-1 to TRBJ2-3; a weak D match, TRBD1 (6 bases). CDR1 is SGHRS, CDR2 YFSETQ, per germline. The germline V and J ends were trimmed by 4 bases and 1 base, with 13 bases remaining between them. The CDR3 totals 15 residues.

The chain is built from TRBV19 and TRBJ1-3; a possible D gene is TRBD1 (6 bases). Between the trimmed V and J ends, which lost 3 bases and 3 bases, there was a span of 15 bases. This CDR3 spans 16 amino acids. Per the germline V gene, CDR1 is LNHDA and CDR2 is SQIVND (reference sequence). The DNA for the CDR3 is TGTGCCAGTAGTATTTCGACAGGTCTATTTGGAAACACCATATATTTT. Its translation: CASSISTGLFGNTIYF.

This chain uses TRBV27 with TRBJ2-2, with no clear D. Germline CDR1 is MNHEY and CDR2 is SMNVEV (reference sequence). The CDR3 covers 14 residues. Trimming took 8 bases from V and 1 from J, leaving 11 bases between them. The CDR3 DNA reads as TGTGCCAGCTTTGACTCCCTGAACACCGGGGAGCTGTTTTTT. It encodes CASFDSLNTGELFF.

The chain recombines TRBV9 with TRBJ2-7, with D unclear. The CDR3 loop spans 14 amino acids. V lost 4 bases and J 3 bases, leaving 14 bases between the germline ends. Germline lookup yields CDR1 SGDLS and CDR2 YYNGEE. The DNA of the CDR3 is TGTGCCAGCAGCCCAAGCCCCCAATTCTACGAGCAGTACTTC. This sequence encodes CASSPSPQFYEQYF.

The rearrangement links TRBV9 to TRBJ2-7; TRBD2 aligns across 9 bases. Germline V gene sequence: CDR1 SGDLS, CDR2 YYNGEE. This CDR3 contains 14 residues. Germline trimming cut 8 bases from V and 4 bases from J; bases unmatched to any gene: 10. The CDR3 loop is CASSAAGGPYEQYF. Here the CDR3 DNA reads TGTGCCAGTTCCGCTGCGGGGGGGCCTTACGAGCAGTACTTC.

The V gene is TRBV20-1, the J gene TRBJ1-2, with TRBD1 matching 7 bases. The CDR3 loop spans 11 amino acids. The V and J ends lost 6 bases and 8 bases, in that order; junction bases with no gene match: 6. The germline V gene has CDR1 DFQATT and CDR2 SNEGSKA (reference sequence). The CDR3 spells CSALRGLGYTF. CDR3 sequence (DNA): TGCAGTGCCCTCAGGGGGTTGGGCTACACCTTC.